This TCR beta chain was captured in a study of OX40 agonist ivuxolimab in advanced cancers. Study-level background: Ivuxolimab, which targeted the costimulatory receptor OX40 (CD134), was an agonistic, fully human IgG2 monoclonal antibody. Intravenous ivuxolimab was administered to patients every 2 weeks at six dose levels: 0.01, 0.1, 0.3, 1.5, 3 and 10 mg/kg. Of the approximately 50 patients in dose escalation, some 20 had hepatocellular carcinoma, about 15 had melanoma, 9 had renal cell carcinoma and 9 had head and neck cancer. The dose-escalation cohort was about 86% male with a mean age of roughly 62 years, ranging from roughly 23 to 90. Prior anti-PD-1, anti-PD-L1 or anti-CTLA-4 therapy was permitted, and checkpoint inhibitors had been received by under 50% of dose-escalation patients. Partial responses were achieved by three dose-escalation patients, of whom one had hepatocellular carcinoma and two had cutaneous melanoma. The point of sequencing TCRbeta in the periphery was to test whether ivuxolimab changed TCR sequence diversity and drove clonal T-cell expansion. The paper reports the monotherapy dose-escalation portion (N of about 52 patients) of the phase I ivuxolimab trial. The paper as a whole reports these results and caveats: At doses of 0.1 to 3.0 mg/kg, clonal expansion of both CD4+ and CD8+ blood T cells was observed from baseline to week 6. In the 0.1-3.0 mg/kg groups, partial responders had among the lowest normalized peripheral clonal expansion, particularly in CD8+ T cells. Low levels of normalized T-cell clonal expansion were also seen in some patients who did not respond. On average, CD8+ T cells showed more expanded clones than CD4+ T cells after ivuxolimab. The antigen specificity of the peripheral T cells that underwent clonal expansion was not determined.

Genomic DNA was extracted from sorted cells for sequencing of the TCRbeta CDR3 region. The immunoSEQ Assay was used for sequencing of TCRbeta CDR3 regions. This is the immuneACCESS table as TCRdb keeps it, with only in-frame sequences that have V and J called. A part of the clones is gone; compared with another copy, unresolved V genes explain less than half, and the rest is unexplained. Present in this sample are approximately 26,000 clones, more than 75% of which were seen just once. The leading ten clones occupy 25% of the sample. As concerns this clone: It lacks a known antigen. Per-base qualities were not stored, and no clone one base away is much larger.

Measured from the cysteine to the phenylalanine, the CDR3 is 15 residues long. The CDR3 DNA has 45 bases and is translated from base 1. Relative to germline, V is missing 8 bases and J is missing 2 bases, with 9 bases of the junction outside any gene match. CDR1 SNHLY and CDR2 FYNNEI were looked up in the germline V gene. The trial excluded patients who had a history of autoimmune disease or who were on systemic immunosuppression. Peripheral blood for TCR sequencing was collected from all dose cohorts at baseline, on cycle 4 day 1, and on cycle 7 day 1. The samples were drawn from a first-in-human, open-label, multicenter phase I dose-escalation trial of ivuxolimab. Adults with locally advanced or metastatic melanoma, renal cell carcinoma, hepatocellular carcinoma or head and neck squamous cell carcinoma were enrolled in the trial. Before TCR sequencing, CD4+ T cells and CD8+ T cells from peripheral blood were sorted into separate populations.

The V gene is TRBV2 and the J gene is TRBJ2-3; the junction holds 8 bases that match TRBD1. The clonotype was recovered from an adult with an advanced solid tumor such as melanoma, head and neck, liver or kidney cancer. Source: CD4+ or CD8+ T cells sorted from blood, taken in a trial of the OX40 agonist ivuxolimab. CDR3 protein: CASFPTGVVTDTQYF. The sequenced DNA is TGTGCCAGCTTTCCGACAGGGGTGGTCACAGATACGCAGTATTTT.